One sample yielded the 21 T cell receptor beta chains listed below, sequenced in a study of CD8+ T cells in alopecia areata. Isolated RNA was reverse transcribed into cDNA used as the sequencing template. Profiled with immunoSEQ multiplex PCR; TCRdb holds only in-frame clones, not every one. The data hold approximately 54,000 clones, with 96% observed a single time. Material: CD8+ T cells sorted from blood, obtained at week 0. These receptors all stem from a human donor with alopecia areata.

J is TRBJ1-1 and V is TRBV29-1; tentatively, D is TRBD1 (6 bases). The CDR3 sequence is 14 residues long. V gave up 0 bases and J gave up 5 bases, with 13 bases separating them. CDR1 is SQVTM, CDR2 ANQGSEA, per germline. CDR3 sequence: CSVEEGGLGTEAFF. CDR3 nucleotides: TGCAGCGTTGAAGAGGGGGGGCTGGGGACTGAAGCTTTCTTT.

The rearrangement uses TRBV7-8 and TRBJ2-3; perhaps TRBD2 as D (5 bases). Germline assignment: CDR1 SGHVS and CDR2 FQNEAQ. CDR3 length: 13 residues. The V and J ends lost 8 bases and 6 bases respectively, with 15 bases between them. The CDR3 coding sequence is TGTGCCAGCTCTGAGGGTCGACCCGATACGCAGTATTTT. The encoded protein is CASSEGRPDTQYF.

This clone appeared a few times. CDR3 protein: CASSQYTQGYEQYF. The CDR3 nucleotides read TGCGCCAGCAGCCAATATACACAGGGCTACGAGCAGTACTTC. This chain connects TRBV4-3 to TRBJ2-7; a weak D match, TRBD1 (6 bases). Germline-derived CDR1 and CDR2 are LGHNA and YSLEER. V gave up 2 bases and J gave up 3 bases, with 11 bases separating them. The CDR3 is 14 amino acids.

The chain combines TRBV7-9 with TRBJ2-7; 9 nucleotides agree with TRBD1. Trimming at V came to 5 bases and at J to 2 bases, leaving 1 base not matched to a gene. The germline V gene has CDR1 SEHNR and CDR2 FQNEAQ (reference sequence). This CDR3 has 13 amino acids. The CDR3 nucleotides read TGTGCCAGCAGCGGACAGGGGACCTACGAGCAGTACTTC. Translating it yields CASSGQGTYEQYF.

The chain couples TRBV9 to TRBJ1-3; maybe TRBD1 (5 bases). Trimming left V 5 bases short and J 9 bases short, with 9 bases between. The CDR3 loop spans 11 amino acids. Germline V gene data show CDR1 as SGDLS and CDR2 as YYNGEE. The CDR3 protein is CASSSGGTIYF. Here the CDR3 DNA reads TGTGCCAGCAGTTCCGGGGGCACCATATATTTT.

This sequence joins TRBV27 and TRBJ1-4; 12 positions agree with TRBD1. Germline CDR1 reads MNHEY; CDR2 reads SMNVEV (reference sequence). Losses at the gene ends were 6 bases for V and 5 bases for J; bases not matched to a gene: 7. The length of the CDR3 is 16 residues. Here the CDR3 DNA reads TGTGCCAGCAGCCGGGACAGGGGGCTGATGAATGAAAAACTGTTTTTT. Protein: CASSRDRGLMNEKLFF.

This clone was recorded only once. This rearrangement joins TRBV15 to TRBJ1-2, with D perhaps TRBD1 (5 bases). This CDR3 comprises 13 residues. V lost 7 bases, J lost 0 bases, and 9 bases lay in between. Germline CDR1 LNHNV, CDR2 YYDKDF (reference sequence). CDR3 amino acids: CATKDTANYGYTF. The CDR3 bases are TGTGCCACCAAGGACACCGCTAACTATGGCTACACCTTC.

The chain employs TRBV11-2 and TRBJ2-3; 8 nucleotides match TRBD1. After removal of 2 bases from V and 1 base from J, the junction contained 5 bases not matched to a gene. The CDR3 loop spans 16 amino acids. CDR1 and CDR2 (germline): SGHAT, FQNNGV. CDR3 sequence reads: CASSLSRGPRTDTQYF. DNA of the CDR3: TGTGCCAGCAGCTTAAGCAGGGGGCCCCGCACAGATACGCAGTATTTT.

V gene TRBV6-1 combines with J gene TRBJ2-2; D is unclear. Germline values: CDR1 MNHNS, CDR2 SASEGT. The CDR3 has 12 amino acids. Deletions cut 3 bases from V and 6 bases from J, with 5 bases between. Here the CDR3 DNA reads TGTGCCAGCAGTGACAGGTCCGGGGAGCTGTTTTTT. Its translation: CASSDRSGELFF.

J is TRBJ2-1 and V is TRBV7-9, with a possible D match to TRBD2 (5 bases). V was pared by 3 bases and J by 7 bases, with 10 bases between. CDR3 length: 13 residues. Per germline, CDR1 SEHNR and CDR2 FQNEAQ (reference sequence). The CDR3 is CASSFSGMNEQFF. CDR3 nucleotides: TGTGCCAGCAGCTTTTCCGGGATGAATGAGCAGTTCTTC. Full variable domain (rest looked up from reference TRBV7-9 and TRBJ2-1): DTGVSQNPRHKITKRGQNVTFRCDPISEHNRLYWYRQTLGQGPEFLTYFQNEAQLEKSRLLSDRFSAERPKGSFSTLEIQRTEQGDSAMYLCASSFSGMNEQFFGPGTRLTVL.

A word on this clone: Given a far larger clone just one base away, this is likely a sequencing read error. V usage is TRBV7-3 and J usage is TRBJ2-3; perhaps D is TRBD1 or TRBD2 (7 bases each). Germline values: CDR1 SGHTA, CDR2 FQGTGA. The V end was cut by 3 bases, the J end by 1 base, with 11 bases between. This CDR3 is 15 amino acids long. CDR3 sequence reads: CASSFPGGGTDTQYF. The CDR3 DNA reads as TGTGCCAGCAGCTTTCCAGGGGGGGGCACAGATACGCAGTATTTT.

The chain is built from TRBV7-9 and TRBJ2-3, with D possibly being TRBD1 or TRBD2 (5 bases each). V lost 5 bases and J 0 bases, leaving 9 bases between the germline ends. The V gene's germline CDR1 is SEHNR and CDR2 FQNEAQ (reference sequence). The CDR3 has 14 residues. The CDR3 region is CASSPRDSTDTQYF. The CDR3 coding sequence is TGTGCCAGCAGCCCTAGGGACAGCACAGATACGCAGTATTTT.

CDR3 nucleotide sequence: TGCGCCAGCAGCTTGTCCTCCGGGACACCGTACGAGCAGTACTTC. Residues: CASSLSSGTPYEQYF. V usage is TRBV5-1 and J usage is TRBJ2-5; a possible D gene is TRBD1 (6 bases). The J call may be incorrect, as the DNA end agrees better with TRBJ2-7. Germline V lookup: CDR1 SGHRS, CDR2 YFSETQ. The CDR3 runs to 15 residues.

The chain has TRBV6-4 and TRBJ1-1; a weak D match, TRBD1 (5 bases). Germline V gene sequence: CDR1 MRHNA, CDR2 SNTAGT. V lost 5 bases and J lost 0, with 25 bases in between. The CDR3 runs to 19 residues. CDR3 sequence (DNA): TGTGCCAGCAGTCCTCGCCCATATATCGACAGAACCATGAACACTGAAGCTTTCTTT. Its translation: CASSPRPYIDRTMNTEAFF.

V usage is TRBV27 and J usage is TRBJ2-7; D not resolved. Trimming shortened V by 4 bases and J by 2 bases, and 18 bases separated the two germline ends. The CDR3 sequence is 16 residues long. Germline CDR1 MNHEY, CDR2 SMNVEV (reference sequence). In DNA, the CDR3 is TGTGCCAGCAGTTCACTGAGGACCTTGGGGACCTACGAGCAGTACTTC. It yields the protein CASSSLRTLGTYEQYF.

The chain recombines TRBV29-1 with TRBJ1-1; D might be TRBD1 (5 bases). V was pared by 0 bases and J by 4 bases, with 15 bases between. CDR1 is SQVTM and CDR2 is ANQGSEA in the germline V gene. The CDR3 contains 15 residues. CDR3 bases: TGCAGCGTTGAAGATCTATGGGGGGGGAGCACTGAAGCTTTCTTT. Translated: CSVEDLWGGSTEAFF.

The chain recombines TRBV4-3 with TRBJ2-7; no firm D call. Germline lookup yields CDR1 LGHNA and CDR2 YSLEER. V was pared by 0 bases and J by 0 bases, with 12 bases between. This CDR3 is 16 amino acids long. CDR3 DNA sequence: TGCGCCAGCAGCCAAGAATGGGCCATAAGCTCCTACGAGCAGTACTTC. Amino acid sequence: CASSQEWAISSYEQYF.

This clone is a singleton in its sample. This chain uses TRBV4-3 with TRBJ1-4; no reliable D call. CDR1 and CDR2 from the germline V gene are LGHNA and YSLEER. The CDR3 extends over 14 amino acids. V was shortened by 0 bases and J by 7 bases, with 9 bases between the two germline ends. The CDR3 here is CASSQETPFEKLFF. CDR3 DNA: TGCGCCAGCAGCCAAGAAACCCCCTTTGAAAAACTGTTTTTT.

This clone was recorded only once. The V call is TRBV6-5, the J call TRBJ2-1; 9 nucleotides align to TRBD1. The germline gives CDR1 MNHEY, CDR2 SVGAGI. This CDR3 is built from 13 residues. J was trimmed by 6 bases and V by 7 bases; bases with no gene match: 4. The CDR3: CASTSTGGNEQFF. The CDR3 DNA reads TGTGCCAGCACCTCGACAGGGGGCAATGAGCAGTTCTTC.

This chain connects TRBV27 to TRBJ2-1, with D possibly being TRBD1 (6 bases). This CDR3 has 16 amino acids. V dropped 2 bases and J dropped 0 bases, with 11 bases sitting between them. The germline gives CDR1 MNHEY, CDR2 SMNVEV (reference sequence). This chain's CDR3 is CASSLNREHSYNEQFF. CDR3 nucleotides: TGTGCCAGCAGTTTAAACAGGGAACACTCCTACAATGAGCAGTTCTTC.

A single count supports this clone. In nucleotides, the CDR3 is TGTGCCAGCAGTTACTCGGAAGGAACTGGGGCCAACGTCCTGACTTTC. Amino acids: CASSYSEGTGANVLTF. V usage is TRBV6-5 and J usage is TRBJ2-6, with D uncertain. The V gene lost 0 bases and the J gene lost 2 bases, with 8 bases spanning the gap. In germline, CDR1 is MNHEY, CDR2 SVGAGI. There are 16 residues in the CDR3.